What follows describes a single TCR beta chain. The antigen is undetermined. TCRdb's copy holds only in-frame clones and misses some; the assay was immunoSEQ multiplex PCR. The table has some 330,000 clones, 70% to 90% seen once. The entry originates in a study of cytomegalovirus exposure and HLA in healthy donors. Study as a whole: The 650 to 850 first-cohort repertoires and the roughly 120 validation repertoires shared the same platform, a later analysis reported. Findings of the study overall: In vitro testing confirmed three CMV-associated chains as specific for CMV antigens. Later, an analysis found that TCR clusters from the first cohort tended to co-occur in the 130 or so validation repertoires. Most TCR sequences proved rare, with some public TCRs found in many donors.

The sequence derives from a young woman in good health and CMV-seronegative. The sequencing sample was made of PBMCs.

The CDR3 loop is CASNSGTGLNEKLFF. The CDR3 DNA reads as TGTGCCAGCAATTCAGGGACAGGGCTTAATGAAAAACTGTTTTTT. This chain joins TRBV6-5 and TRBJ1-4, with 9 bases lining up with TRBD1. The CDR3 consists of 15 residues. The J segment lost 4 bases and the V segment lost 7 bases, leaving 7 bases of the junction unmatched. CDR1 and CDR2 from the germline V gene are MNHEY and SVGAGI.